This TCR beta chain was retrieved from a study of blood T cell repertoires in COVID-19. Across the study: Acute-phase and convalescent COVID-19 samples originated in the United States, Italy and Spain. In each case, the material was cDNA or gDNA derived from T cells, B-cell-depleted T cells, or PBMCs.

Note on this clone: Mismatch with germline at one junction end may stem from a read error.

The CDR3 covers 15 residues. Per the germline V gene, CDR1 is SSHAT and CDR2 is FNYEAQ (reference sequence). TCRdb keeps only in-frame clones here, not all; method: immunoSEQ multiplex PCR. The profile shows approximately 300,000 clones, under 95% of them singletons. Participants had their cohort set by participant-reported clinical history. The study counted Cohort 3 donors as recovered given two negative PCRs, clearance, or symptom resolution. V usage is TRBV7-7 and J usage is TRBJ2-5, with 9 bases matching TRBD2. The sequence came from a woman in her thirties who had recovered from COVID-19. Sequencing was carried out using PBMCs or T cells enriched from blood (not recorded which). CDR3 sequence (DNA): TGTGCTAGCAGCTCGCGGACTAGCGCCCAAGAGACCCAGTACTTC. This gives the protein CASSSRTSAQETQYF.